This TCR beta chain was retrieved from a study of T cells in Graves' hyperthyroidism and ophthalmopathy. Study-level points and caveats: Blood samples included most of the expanded thyroid clonotypes exceeding 0.001.

This clonotype was observed a handful of times. No antigen is known for it. V lost 4 bases, J lost 0 bases, and 22 bases lay in between. This CDR3 is built from 19 residues. Germline CDR1 and CDR2: SGHDT and YYEEEE. Over 18 months, lack of ophthalmopathy progression marked Graves' hyperthyroidism as stable. Regions amplified from RNA transcripts were the TCR beta CDR3 regions. HTBI primers were the set used in a first-round RT-PCR of the TCR CDR3. Each CDR3 protein is one row after TCRdb ran MiXCR on the multiplex PCR reads. The table has around 300,000 distinct CDR3 sequences, approximately 15% seen once.

The TCR was taken from a woman in her thirties with Graves' hyperthyroidism. Source material: blood. The chain joins TRBV5-6 to TRBJ2-2; tentative D call: TRBD2 (6 bases). The DNA of the CDR3 is TGTGCCAGCAGCACTATTCGCGGGATCAAGACCCCGAACACCGGGGAGCTGTTTTTT. This codes for CASSTIRGIKTPNTGELFF.